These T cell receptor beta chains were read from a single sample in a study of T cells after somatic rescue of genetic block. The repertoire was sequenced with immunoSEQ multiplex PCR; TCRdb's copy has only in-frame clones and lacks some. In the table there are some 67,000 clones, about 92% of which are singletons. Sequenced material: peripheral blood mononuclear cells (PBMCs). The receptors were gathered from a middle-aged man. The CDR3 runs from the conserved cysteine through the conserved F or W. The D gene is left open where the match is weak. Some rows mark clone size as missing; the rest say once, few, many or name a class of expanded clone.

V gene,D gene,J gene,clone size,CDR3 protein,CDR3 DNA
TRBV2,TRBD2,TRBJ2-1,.,CASSEGAGGEQFF,TGTGCCAGCAGTGAGGGGGCGGGGGGCGAGCAGTTCTTC
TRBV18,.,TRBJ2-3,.,CASSPSPGGTDTQYF,TGTGCCAGCTCACCTAGCCCGGGGGGCACAGATACGCAGTATTTT
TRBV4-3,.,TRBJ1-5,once,CASSQWRGQPQHF,TGCGCCAGCAGCCAATGGAGGGGTCAGCCCCAGCATTTT
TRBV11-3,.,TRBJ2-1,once,CASSLGAGPHEQFF,TGTGCCAGCAGCTTAGGAGCAGGGCCCCATGAGCAGTTCTTC
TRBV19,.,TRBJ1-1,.,CASSKAKNTEAFF,TGTGCCAGTAGTAAGGCGAAGAACACTGAAGCTTTCTTT
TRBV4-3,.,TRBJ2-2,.,CASSQSLGADTGELFF,TGCGCCAGCAGCCAATCCCTGGGGGCTGACACCGGGGAGCTGTTTTTT
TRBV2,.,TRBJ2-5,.,CASREDGQETQYF,TGTGCCAGCAGGGAAGATGGCCAAGAGACCCAGTACTTC
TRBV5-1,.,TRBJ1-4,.,CASSLSSTNEKLFF,TGCGCCAGCAGCTTGTCCTCAACTAATGAAAAACTGTTTTTT
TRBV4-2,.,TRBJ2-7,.,CASSQNRYEQYF,TGTGCCAGCAGCCAAAACAGGTACGAGCAGTACTTC
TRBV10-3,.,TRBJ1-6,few,CAITPGKSNSPLHF,TGTGCCATCACCCCTGGGAAGAGCAATTCACCCCTCCACTTT
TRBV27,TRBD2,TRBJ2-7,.,CASSPLTPGLAGGTYEQYF,TGTGCCAGCAGTCCCCTCACCCCCGGACTAGCGGGGGGTACTTACGAGCAGTACTTC
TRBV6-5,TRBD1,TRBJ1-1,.,CASRWTGDTEAFF,TGTGCCAGCAGATGGACAGGGGACACTGAAGCTTTCTTT
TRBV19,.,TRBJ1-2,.,CASSSLGGVYGYTF,TGTGCCAGTTCTTCCCTGGGAGGCGTCTATGGCTACACCTTC
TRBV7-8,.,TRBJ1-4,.,CASSLGGSSEKLFF,TGTGCCAGCAGCTTAGGGGGGTCGAGCGAAAAACTGTTTTTT
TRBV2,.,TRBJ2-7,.,CASRKSPGEQYF,TGTGCCAGCAGGAAAAGTCCCGGCGAGCAGTACTTC
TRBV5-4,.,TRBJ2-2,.,CASSLGVDTGELFF,TGTGCCAGCAGCTTGGGGGTGGACACCGGGGAGCTGTTTTTT
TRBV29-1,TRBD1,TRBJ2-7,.,CSVDSGQDPNEQYF,TGCAGCGTTGATAGTGGACAGGACCCCAACGAGCAGTACTTC
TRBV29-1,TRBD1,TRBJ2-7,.,CSVEGDRGFYEQYF,TGCAGCGTTGAAGGGGACAGGGGATTCTACGAGCAGTACTTC
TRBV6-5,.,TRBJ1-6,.,CASSYNQGNSPLHF,TGTGCCAGCAGTTACAACCAGGGGAATTCACCCCTCCACTTT
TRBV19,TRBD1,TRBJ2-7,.,CASSAGQALYEQYF,TGTGCCAGTAGTGCGGGACAGGCCCTATACGAGCAGTACTTC
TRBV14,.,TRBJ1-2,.,CASSQGIGDYGYTF,TGTGCCAGCAGCCAAGGGATCGGGGACTATGGCTACACCTTC
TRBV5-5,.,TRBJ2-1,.,CASSSPQGSLSYNEQFF,TGTGCCAGCAGCTCGCCCCAGGGGTCCCTCTCCTACAATGAGCAGTTCTTC
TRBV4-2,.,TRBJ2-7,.,CASSQGLGYEQYF,TGTGCCAGCAGCCAAGGCCTGGGGTACGAGCAGTACTTC
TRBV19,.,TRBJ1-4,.,CASSIDLGASNEKLFF,TGTGCCAGTAGTATAGATCTGGGGGCGAGTAATGAAAAACTGTTTTTT
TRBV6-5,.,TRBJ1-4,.,CASSYSGDEKLFF,TGTGCCAGCAGTTATTCAGGGGATGAAAAACTGTTTTTT
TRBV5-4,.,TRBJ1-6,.,CASGTWDSPLHF,TGTGCCAGCGGTACGTGGGATTCACCCCTCCACTTT
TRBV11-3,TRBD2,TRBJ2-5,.,CASSLGTSGAETQYF,TGTGCCAGCAGTTTGGGAACTAGCGGGGCAGAGACCCAGTACTTC
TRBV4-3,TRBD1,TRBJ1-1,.,CASSQARGWAEAFF,TGCGCCAGCAGCCAAGCCAGGGGGTGGGCTGAAGCTTTCTTT
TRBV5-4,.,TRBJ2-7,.,CASSLARAVPQGYEQYF,TGTGCCAGCAGCTTGGCCCGGGCAGTCCCCCAAGGGTACGAGCAGTACTTC
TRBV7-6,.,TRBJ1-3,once,CASSKNWDTSSGNTIYF,TGTGCCAGCAGCAAAAACTGGGACACGAGCTCTGGAAACACCATATATTTT
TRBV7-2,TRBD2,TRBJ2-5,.,CASSFAGLGETQYF,TGTGCCAGCAGCTTCGCAGGACTAGGAGAGACCCAGTACTTC
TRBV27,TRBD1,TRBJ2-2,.,CASSLGQGARTGELFF,TGTGCCAGCAGTCTCGGACAGGGGGCGCGAACCGGGGAGCTGTTTTTT
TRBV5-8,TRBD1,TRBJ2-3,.,CASSPGQGADTQYF,TGTGCCAGCAGCCCGGGCCAGGGGGCAGATACGCAGTATTTT
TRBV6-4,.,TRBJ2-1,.,CASSDLFSGSYNEQFF,TGTGCCAGCAGTGACCTCTTCTCGGGGAGCTACAATGAGCAGTTCTTC
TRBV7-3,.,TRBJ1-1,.,CASSFQENTEAFF,TGTGCCAGCAGCTTTCAGGAGAACACTGAAGCTTTCTTT
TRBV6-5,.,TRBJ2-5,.,CASSKGETQYF,TGTGCCAGCTCTAAGGGGGAGACCCAGTACTTC
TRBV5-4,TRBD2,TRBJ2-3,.,CASIPDGRAPDTQYF,TGTGCCAGTATACCGGACGGGAGGGCCCCAGATACGCAGTATTTT
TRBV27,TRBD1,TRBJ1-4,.,CASSLFGQGAYEKLFF,TGTGCCAGCAGTCTATTCGGACAGGGGGCGTACGAAAAACTGTTTTTT
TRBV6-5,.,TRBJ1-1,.,CASRLDGTRPYAFF,TGTGCCAGCAGATTGGACGGGACACGTCCCTATGCTTTCTTT
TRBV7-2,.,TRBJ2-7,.,CASSLGQTWGSYEQYF,TGTGCCAGCAGCTTAGGACAGACGTGGGGATCCTACGAGCAGTACTTC
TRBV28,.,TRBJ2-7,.,CASVPWGRVYEQYF,TGTGCCAGCGTACCCTGGGGTAGGGTCTACGAGCAGTACTTC
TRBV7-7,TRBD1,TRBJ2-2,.,CASSSGTGGTGELFF,TGTGCCAGCAGCTCCGGGACAGGGGGCACCGGGGAGCTGTTTTTT
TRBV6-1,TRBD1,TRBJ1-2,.,CASSERGRTYGYTF,TGTGCCAGCAGTGAAAGGGGGCGCACATATGGCTACACCTTC
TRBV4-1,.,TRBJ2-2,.,CASSQWAGDPGELFF,TGCGCCAGCAGCCAATGGGCCGGAGATCCCGGGGAGCTGTTTTTT
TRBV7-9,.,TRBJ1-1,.,CASSLGVAEAFF,TGTGCCAGCAGCTTAGGAGTAGCCGAAGCTTTCTTT
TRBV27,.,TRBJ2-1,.,CASSSKRRGNSYNEQFF,TGTGCCAGCAGTTCCAAAAGACGGGGAAACTCCTACAATGAGCAGTTCTTC
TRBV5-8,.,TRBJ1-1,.,CASSLESNTEAFF,TGTGCCAGCAGCTTGGAATCTAACACTGAAGCTTTCTTT
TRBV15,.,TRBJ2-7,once,CATSSYWGYEQYF,TGTGCCACCAGCAGCTATTGGGGCTACGAGCAGTACTTC
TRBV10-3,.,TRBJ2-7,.,CAISPSGLGPNEQYF,TGTGCCATCAGTCCCTCAGGGCTCGGCCCCAACGAGCAGTACTTC
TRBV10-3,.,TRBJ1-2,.,CAISDGDLTYGYTF,TGTGCCATCAGTGACGGGGATCTAACCTATGGCTACACCTTC
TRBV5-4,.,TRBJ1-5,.,CASSLDLDSRQPQHF,TGTGCCAGCAGCTTGGACTTGGACAGCCGTCAGCCCCAGCATTTT
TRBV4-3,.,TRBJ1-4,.,CASSQGRTVRNEKLFF,TGCGCCAGCAGCCAAGGTCGAACAGTTAGGAATGAAAAACTGTTTTTT
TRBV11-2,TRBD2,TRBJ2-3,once,CASSLGGGGDTQYF,TGTGCCAGCAGCTTAGGGGGGGGAGGGGATACGCAGTATTTT